One and the same sample provided the 18 T cell receptor beta chains below, sequenced in a study of T cell responses to AZD1222 COVID-19 vaccine. The repertoire was sequenced with immunoSEQ multiplex PCR; TCRdb's copy has only in-frame clones and lacks some. This sample yields under 140,000 clones, of which about 87% are seen a single time; more than 1.5% belongs to the top ten. The sample consisted of peripheral blood, taken on day 0 of AZD1222 vaccination. These receptors came from an adult in good health.

V usage is TRBV5-1 and J usage is TRBJ2-7; possibly TRBD1 for D (6 bases). Germline assignment: CDR1 SGHRS and CDR2 YFSETQ. V dropped 0 bases and J dropped 3 bases, with 13 bases sitting between them. There are 15 residues in the CDR3. DNA for the CDR3: TGCGCCAGCAGCTTGGGGGACACAACATACTACGAGCAGTACTTC. As protein: CASSLGDTTYYEQYF.

The rearrangement uses TRBV18 and TRBJ1-3; the D gene is possibly TRBD1 (5 bases). In germline, CDR1 is KGHSH, CDR2 LQKENI. CDR3 length: 13 residues. Trimming stripped 3 bases from V and 8 bases from J, with 11 bases between. CDR3 DNA: TGTGCCAGCTCACCGGGCGGAGGGGACACCATATATTTT. Translated, it gives CASSPGGGDTIYF.

On this clone itself: The same CDR3 is also encoded by other DNA sequences in this sample. J is TRBJ1-5 and V is TRBV4-1; no clear D gene. The CDR3 runs 14 residues. CDR1 is MGHRA, CDR2 YSYEKL, per germline. V lost 0 bases, J lost 2 bases, and 5 bases lay in between. Written as DNA, the CDR3 is TGCGCCAGCAGCCAAGATAGGGGCAATCAGCCCCAGCATTTT. It is translated as CASSQDRGNQPQHF.

The rearrangement links TRBV6-1 to TRBJ2-5; D ambiguous. With 2 bases removed from V and 3 bases from J, the gap between germline ends came to 10 bases. Looked up from germline, CDR1 is MNHNS and CDR2 is SASEGT. The CDR3 extends over 14 amino acids. CDR3 loop: CASSEKYSKETQYF. Here the CDR3 DNA reads TGTGCCAGCAGTGAAAAGTACTCGAAAGAGACCCAGTACTTC.

The chain joins TRBV19 to TRBJ1-4, with TRBD1 identical over 8 bases. CDR1 and CDR2 from the germline V gene are LNHDA and SQIVND (reference sequence). The V segment lost 9 bases and the J segment 7 bases; nucleotides outside the gene matches: 4. This CDR3 contains 12 residues. This CDR3 reads CASRGPVEKLFF. The CDR3 DNA reads as TGTGCCAGCAGGGGGCCGGTTGAAAAACTGTTTTTT.

This clone has a handful of counts. The CDR3 ends on some other residue instead of the conserved phenylalanine or tryptophan, so this is likely a read error. No DNA is shown, since the ends of the CDR3 on it are uncertain; the CDR3 is the one TCRdb lists. The J gene is TRBJ1-4, the V gene TRBV2; the table names TRBD1, a call not compared with the DNA. Ends included, the CDR3 has 13 residues. CDR1 is SNHLY, CDR2 FYNNEI, per germline. CDR3 loop: CASLAGAGGAPLH.

Regarding this clone: A junction end diverges from the germline sequence, so it may reflect a read error. V is TRBV6-2 or TRBV6-3 and J is TRBJ2-5; D ambiguous. The germline gives CDR1 MNHEY, CDR2 SVGEGT. CDR3 length: 14 residues. The CDR3 region has the DNA TGTGCCAGCAGTTACGGATACCCGTTAGAGGCCCAGTACTTC. Encoded protein: CASSYGYPLEAQYF.

The chain employs TRBV18 and TRBJ2-1, with D perhaps assigned TRBD1 or TRBD2 (5 bases each). This CDR3 region has 14 residues. Germline CDR1 and CDR2: KGHSH and LQKENI. V was pared by 2 bases and J by 2 bases, with 7 bases between. CDR3: CASSPGGTYNEQFF. The DNA of the CDR3 is TGTGCCAGCTCACCAGGGGGTACCTACAATGAGCAGTTCTTC.

CDR3 amino acids: CASSPGPVLSLGAEAFF. CDR3 nucleotides: TGTGCCAGCAGCCCCGGGCCCGTGCTATCCTTAGGGGCTGAAGCTTTCTTT. This chain connects TRBV9 to TRBJ1-1; tentatively, D is TRBD1 (5 bases). Between the trimmed V and J ends, which lost 4 bases and 6 bases, there was a span of 25 bases. Germline CDR1 and CDR2: SGDLS and YYNGEE. The CDR3 has 17 residues.

The chain uses TRBV30 and TRBJ1-2; TRBD1 matches 8 bases. CDR1 and CDR2 (germline): GTSNPN, SVGIG (reference sequence). V gave up 0 bases and J gave up 3 bases; unmatched junction bases: 6. This CDR3 is built from 15 residues. The CDR3 region has the DNA TGTGCCTGGAGTGTACGGAGACAGGGGTACTATGGCTACACCTTC. It is translated as CAWSVRRQGYYGYTF.

The rearrangement uses TRBV3-1 (or the pseudogene TRBV3-2) and TRBJ1-6; 9 bases fit TRBD1. The CDR3 consists of 21 residues. V shed 1 base, J shed 13 bases, and the junction held 26 bases outside the gene matches. Per the germline V gene, CDR1 is LGHDT and CDR2 is YNNKEL (reference sequence). This CDR3 reads CASSQATTGTGILYRRVPLHF. The DNA for the CDR3 is TGTGCCAGCAGCCAAGCAACTACCGGGACAGGGATCCTCTACCGCCGCGTCCCCCTCCACTTT.

This chain joins TRBV7-8 and TRBJ2-7; 7 positions match TRBD1. V gave up 4 bases and J gave up 3 bases; unmatched junction bases: 9. CDR1 is SGHVS, CDR2 FQNEAQ, per germline. The CDR3 is 15 residues long. The CDR3 loop is CASSSLGQPNYEQYF. The CDR3 region has the DNA TGTGCCAGCAGCTCTTTGGGACAGCCGAACTACGAGCAGTACTTC.

Note on this clone: The sample has other DNA sequences that encode this CDR3 too. The chain recombines TRBV2 with TRBJ1-1; D is ambiguous. Germline V gene data show CDR1 as SNHLY and CDR2 as FYNNEI. Trimming removed 3 bases from V and 1 base from J, with 6 bases in between. This CDR3 spans 13 amino acids. The chain's CDR3 is CASSEMENTEAFF. CDR3 nucleotides: TGTGCCAGCAGTGAGATGGAGAACACTGAAGCTTTCTTT.

The rearrangement links TRBV5-5 to TRBJ1-1; D uncertain. The CDR3 spans 14 residues. CDR1 SGHKS and CDR2 YYEKEE come from the germline V gene (reference sequence). V was cut by 4 bases and J by 4 bases, with 14 bases left in between. The CDR3, as DNA: TGTGCCAGCAGCCTCCGTCCCGTTACCACTGAAGCTTTCTTT. It encodes CASSLRPVTTEAFF.

This rearrangement joins TRBV28 to TRBJ1-2; D gene unclear. The CDR3 runs to 11 residues. V was pared by 8 bases and J by 0 bases, with 4 bases between. Germline loops: CDR1 MDHEN, CDR2 SYDVKM. The CDR3 sequence: CASGANYGYTF. CDR3 nucleotide sequence: TGTGCCAGCGGCGCTAACTATGGCTACACCTTC.

This clone has just one count. The chain links TRBV24-1 to TRBJ2-2; 7 nucleotides agree with TRBD2. The CDR3 runs 15 residues. Germline V gene data show CDR1 as KGHDR and CDR2 as SFDVKD. V shed 5 bases, J shed 4 bases, and the junction held 6 bases outside the gene matches. CDR3 in amino acids: CATSAAGEGTGELFF. The CDR3 nucleotides are TGTGCCACCAGTGCGGCGGGAGAGGGCACCGGGGAGCTGTTTTTT.

The sample holds a few counts of this clone. The V gene is TRBV4-1, the J gene TRBJ1-2, with no clear D. This CDR3 spans 11 amino acids. The germline CDR1 and CDR2 sequences are MGHRA and YSYEKL. Trimming pared 3 bases from V and 6 bases from J, leaving 5 bases between. This CDR3 reads CASSQGDGYTF. CDR3 nucleotide sequence: TGCGCCAGCAGCCAGGGCGATGGCTACACCTTC.

This chain connects TRBV2 to TRBJ1-1, with no clear D. This CDR3 has 16 residues. Trimming cost V 2 bases and J 3 bases, with 16 bases left between them. Germline V gene data show CDR1 as SNHLY and CDR2 as FYNNEI. CDR3 coding DNA: TGTGCCAGCAGTGAAATAACAGCTCGCCGGGACACTGAAGCTTTCTTT. Translation: CASSEITARRDTEAFF.